Each of the 10 T cell receptor beta chains below was sequenced from the same sample in a study of T cells in Graves' hyperthyroidism and ophthalmopathy. Regions amplified from RNA transcripts were the TCR beta CDR3 regions. HTBI primers drove first-round RT-PCR of the TCR CDR3. Using its own MiXCR run on the multiplex PCR reads, TCRdb lists one record per CDR3 protein. The profile shows about 260,000 distinct CDR3 sequences, roughly 15% of them singletons. Sequenced material: blood. These receptors all come from a woman younger than 35 with Graves' ophthalmopathy.

This clonotype has only a few counts. A much bigger clone sits one base away, suggesting this may be a read error. The V call is TRBV3-1, the J call TRBJ2-7; weak D call: TRBD1 (6 bases). Per germline, CDR1 LGHDT and CDR2 YNNKEL (reference sequence). Trimming took 4 bases from V and 7 from J, leaving 11 bases between them. There are 12 residues in the CDR3. The CDR3 DNA is TGTGCCAGCAGCCGCCCGAGGGGGGAGCAGTACTTC. It yields the protein CASSRPRGEQYF.

This clonotype was seen many times. The chain joins TRBV7-2 to TRBJ1-1; D unclear. CDR3 size: 12 residues. Per germline, CDR1 SGHTA and CDR2 FQGNSA. V was clipped by 7 bases and J by 5 bases, with 11 bases between them. The CDR3 here is CASTWGGTEAFF. The CDR3, as DNA: TGTGCCAGCACCTGGGGAGGGACTGAAGCTTTCTTT.

This clonotype was observed many times. The genes are TRBV5-1 and TRBJ2-5; possibly TRBD1 for D (5 bases). CDR3 length: 15 residues. V lost 1 base, J lost 0 bases, and 10 bases lay in between. Looked up from germline, CDR1 is SGHRS and CDR2 is YFSETQ. The chain's CDR3 is CASSLQGLDQETQYF. DNA of the CDR3: TGCGCCAGCAGCTTGCAGGGTCTGGACCAAGAGACCCAGTACTTC.

The rearrangement joins TRBV28 to TRBJ1-1; 8 bases line up with TRBD1. J gave up 5 bases and V 6 bases, and 14 bases lay outside the gene matches. The CDR3 covers 16 residues. CDR1 is MDHEN, CDR2 SYDVKM, per germline. The CDR3 protein is CASSHLGQGGVTEAFF. The CDR3 DNA follows: TGTGCCAGCAGCCACCTCGGACAGGGCGGCGTTACTGAAGCTTTCTTT.

This clonotype was recorded at least ten times. This chain links TRBV28 with TRBJ1-5; D not certain. Germline V gene data show CDR1 as MDHEN and CDR2 as SYDVKM. The CDR3 totals 15 residues. Trimming shortened V by 4 bases and J by 5 bases, and 15 bases separated the two germline ends. CDR3 coding DNA: TGTGCCAGCAGTTCCTTAGGACTTAAAGATCAGCCCCAGCATTTT. This sequence encodes CASSSLGLKDQPQHF.

This clonotype occurred many times. The V and J genes are TRBV13 and TRBJ2-7; D is uncertain. The CDR3 has 12 residues. The germline V gene encodes CDR1 PRHDT and CDR2 FYEKMQ (reference sequence). The V gene lost 1 base and the J gene lost 2 bases, with 3 bases spanning the gap. This chain's CDR3 is CASSLAPYEQYF. The CDR3 bases are TGTGCCAGCAGCTTAGCCCCCTACGAGCAGTACTTC.

This clonotype was counted many times. V is TRBV7-9 and J is TRBJ2-1; 10 bases are shared with TRBD1. The germline gives CDR1 SEHNR, CDR2 FQNEAQ (reference sequence). Trimming cost V 1 base and J 8 bases; bases outside gene matches: 23. The CDR3 runs to 21 residues. The CDR3 nucleotides are TGTGCCAGCAGCTTAGTCCGCAATTTGCAGAATCGGGACAGGGGCGAGGATGAGCAGTTCTTC. It is translated as CASSLVRNLQNRDRGEDEQFF.

This clonotype turned up a few times. The chain uses TRBV12-3 or TRBV12-4 and TRBJ2-2; D gene ambiguous. The CDR3 loop spans 12 amino acids. CDR3 loop: CGSGQLTGELFF. CDR3 nucleotides: TGTGGCTCGGGCCAATTAACCGGGGAGCTGTTTTTT.

The rearrangement links TRBV6-4 to TRBJ2-1; 7 bases map to TRBD2. This CDR3 region has 15 residues. Trimming removed 0 bases from V and 2 bases from J; junction bases left unmatched: 1. Germline V lookup: CDR1 MRHNA, CDR2 SNTAGT. The CDR3 bases are TGTGCCAGCAGTGACTCCGCGGGAGCCTACAATGAGCAGTTCTTC. Its translation: CASSDSAGAYNEQFF.

J is TRBJ2-7 and V is TRBV2; 8 bases are shared with TRBD2. The CDR3 runs 14 residues. Trimming cost V 2 bases and J 2 bases; bases outside gene matches: 2. Germline V lookup: CDR1 SNHLY, CDR2 FYNNEI. The CDR3 here is CASSENGRAYEQYF. CDR3 sequence (DNA): TGTGCCAGCAGTGAAAACGGGAGGGCCTACGAGCAGTACTTC.